This T cell receptor (beta chain) is from a study of T cell responses to AZD1222 COVID-19 vaccine. The study, taken as a whole, reports: Only a handful of AZD1222 recipients tested seropositive at baseline. The study sampled repertoires only after the peak T cell response.

Sequenced by immunoSEQ multiplex PCR; TCRdb stores in-frame clones only, minus some. The sample records about 81,000 clones, less than 95% being singletons. Turning to this clone: Its antigen is currently unknown.

V lost 5 bases and J 0 bases, leaving 14 bases between the germline ends. The length of the CDR3 is 15 residues. CDR1 SQVTM and CDR2 ANQGSEA come from the germline V gene. The chain joins TRBV29-1 to TRBJ1-3; tentatively, D is TRBD1 (5 bases). The specimen was peripheral blood, collected 28 days after the second AZD1222 dose. This receptor was identified in an adult who received the AZD1222 COVID-19 vaccine. This CDR3 reads CSVLEGPSSGNTIYF. In nucleotides, the CDR3 is TGCAGCGTTCTAGAGGGGCCTAGCTCTGGAAACACCATATATTTT. Full variable domain (remainder filled in from reference TRBV29-1 and TRBJ1-3): SAVISQKPSRDICQRGTSLTIQCQVDSQVTMMFWYRQQPGQSLTLIATANQGSEATYESGFVIDKFPISRPNLTFSTLTVSNMSPEDSSIYLCSVLEGPSSGNTIYFGEGSWLTVV.